This T cell receptor beta chain was sequenced in a study of T cells in localized non-small cell lung cancer. Study findings and constraints: Uninvolved nearby lung showed the greatest T cell clonality, exceeding that found in tumor.

The CDR3 extends over 14 amino acids. Assay used: immunoSEQ multiplex PCR; TCRdb lists only in-frame clones, some missing. The sample consists of 3,000 to 4,000 clones, around 30% of them appearing once. This clone was picked up a small number of times. Its antigen is currently unknown. Here the sequenced sample was normal lung tissue next to the tumor, taken before any cancer treatment. The J gene is TRBJ2-2, the V gene TRBV7-5; the D segment call TRBD2 is taken from the table without a DNA check. TRBV7-5 is designated a pseudogene. The TCR was taken from a woman aged 35-75 years with stage I lung adenocarcinoma. The CDR3: CASSLGGGVWELFF. CDR3 coding DNA: TGTGCCAGCAGCTTGGGAGGAGGAGTTTGGGAGCTGTTTTTT.